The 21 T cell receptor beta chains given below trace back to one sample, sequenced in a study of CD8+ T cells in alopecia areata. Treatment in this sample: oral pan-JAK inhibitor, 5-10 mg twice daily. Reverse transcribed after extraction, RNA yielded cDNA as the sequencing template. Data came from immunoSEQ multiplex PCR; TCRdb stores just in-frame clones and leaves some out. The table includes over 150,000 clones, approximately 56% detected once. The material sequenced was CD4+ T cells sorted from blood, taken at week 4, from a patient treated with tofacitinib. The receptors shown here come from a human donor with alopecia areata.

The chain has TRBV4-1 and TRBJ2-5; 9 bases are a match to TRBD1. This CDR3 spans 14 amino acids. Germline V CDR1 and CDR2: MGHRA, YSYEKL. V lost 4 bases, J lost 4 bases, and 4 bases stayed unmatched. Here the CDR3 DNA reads TGCGCCAGCAGCCTCGGACAGGGGAGAGAGACCCAGTACTTC. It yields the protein CASSLGQGRETQYF.

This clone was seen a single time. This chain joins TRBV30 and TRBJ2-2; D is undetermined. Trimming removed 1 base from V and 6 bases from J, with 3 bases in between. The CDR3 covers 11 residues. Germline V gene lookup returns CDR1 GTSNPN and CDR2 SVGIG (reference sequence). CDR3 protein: CAWSGAGELFF. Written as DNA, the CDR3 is TGTGCCTGGAGTGGGGCCGGGGAGCTGTTTTTT.

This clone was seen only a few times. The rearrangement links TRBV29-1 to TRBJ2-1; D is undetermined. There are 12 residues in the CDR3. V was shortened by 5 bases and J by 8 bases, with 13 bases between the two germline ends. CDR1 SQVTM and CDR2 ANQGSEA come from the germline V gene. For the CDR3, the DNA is TGCAGCGTTCTTCGCGGTACTGATGAGCAGTTCTTC. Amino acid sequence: CSVLRGTDEQFF.

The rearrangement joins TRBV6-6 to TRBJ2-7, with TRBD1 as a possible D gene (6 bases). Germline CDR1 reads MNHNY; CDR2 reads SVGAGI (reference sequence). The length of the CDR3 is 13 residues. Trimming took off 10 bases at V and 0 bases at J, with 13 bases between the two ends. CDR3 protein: CAIHQGNSYEQYF. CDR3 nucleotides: TGTGCCATCCATCAGGGGAACTCCTACGAGCAGTACTTC.

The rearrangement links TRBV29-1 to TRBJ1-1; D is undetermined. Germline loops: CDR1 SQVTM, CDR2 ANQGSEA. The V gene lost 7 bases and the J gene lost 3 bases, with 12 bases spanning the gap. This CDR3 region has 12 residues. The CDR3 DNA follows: TGCAGCGGGAGTACACATCACACTGAAGCTTTCTTT. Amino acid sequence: CSGSTHHTEAFF.

The CDR3 DNA reads as TGTGCCAGTAGGATATCGGGGACAGGGAGATACGGCTACACCTTC. Its protein product is CASRISGTGRYGYTF. The chain combines TRBV19 with TRBJ1-2; 9 bases fit TRBD1. Germline lookup yields CDR1 LNHDA and CDR2 SQIVND (reference sequence). The V gene end was trimmed by 6 bases and the J gene end by 8 bases; junction bases not matched to a gene: 13. CDR3 size: 15 residues. The full variable domain, with the rest looked up from reference TRBV19 and TRBJ1-2, is DGGITQSPKYLFRKEGQNVTLSCEQNLNHDAMYWYRQDPGQGLRLIYYSQIVNDFQKGDIAEGYSVSREKKESFPLTVTSAQKNPTAFYLCASRISGTGRYGYTFGSGTRLTVV.

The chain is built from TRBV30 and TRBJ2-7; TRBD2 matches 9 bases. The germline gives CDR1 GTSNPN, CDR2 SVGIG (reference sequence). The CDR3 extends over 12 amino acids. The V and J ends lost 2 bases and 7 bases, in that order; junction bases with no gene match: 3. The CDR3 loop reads CAWSLAGVEQYF. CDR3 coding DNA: TGTGCCTGGAGTTTAGCGGGAGTTGAGCAGTACTTC.

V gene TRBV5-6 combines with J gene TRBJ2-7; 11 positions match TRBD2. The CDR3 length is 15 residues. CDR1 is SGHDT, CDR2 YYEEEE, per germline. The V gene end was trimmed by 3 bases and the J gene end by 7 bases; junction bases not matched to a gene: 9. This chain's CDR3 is CASSSIAGGPGEQYF. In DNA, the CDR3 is TGTGCCAGCAGCTCCATAGCGGGAGGGCCAGGGGAGCAGTACTTC.

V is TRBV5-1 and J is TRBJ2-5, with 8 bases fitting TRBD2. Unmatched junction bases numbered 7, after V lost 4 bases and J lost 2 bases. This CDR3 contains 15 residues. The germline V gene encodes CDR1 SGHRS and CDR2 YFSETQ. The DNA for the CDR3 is TGCGCCAGCAGCCCTGCGGGGGGACCTCAAGAGACCCAGTACTTC. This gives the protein CASSPAGGPQETQYF.

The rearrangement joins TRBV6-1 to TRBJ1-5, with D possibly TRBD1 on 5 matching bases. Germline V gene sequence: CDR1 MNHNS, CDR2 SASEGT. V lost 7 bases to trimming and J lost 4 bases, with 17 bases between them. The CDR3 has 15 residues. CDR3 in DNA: TGTGCCAGCACCCCTTTGACCGAGGGGAATCAGCCCCAGCATTTT. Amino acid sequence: CASTPLTEGNQPQHF.

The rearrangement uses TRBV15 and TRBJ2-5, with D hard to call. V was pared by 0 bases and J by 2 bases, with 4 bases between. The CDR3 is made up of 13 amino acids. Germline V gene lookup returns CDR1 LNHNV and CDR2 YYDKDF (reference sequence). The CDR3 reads CATSRETQETQYF. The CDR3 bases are TGTGCCACCAGCAGAGAAACACAAGAGACCCAGTACTTC.

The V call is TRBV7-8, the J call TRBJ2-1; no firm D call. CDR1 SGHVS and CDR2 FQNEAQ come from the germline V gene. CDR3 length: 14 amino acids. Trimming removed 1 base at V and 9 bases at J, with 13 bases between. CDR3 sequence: CASSLETHPREQFF. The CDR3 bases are TGTGCCAGCAGCTTAGAAACACACCCCCGTGAGCAGTTCTTC.

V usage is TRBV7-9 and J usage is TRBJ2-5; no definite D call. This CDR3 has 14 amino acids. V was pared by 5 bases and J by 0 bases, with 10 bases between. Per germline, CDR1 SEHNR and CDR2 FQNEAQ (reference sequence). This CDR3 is CASSGRMYQETQYF. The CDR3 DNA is TGTGCCAGCAGCGGTAGGATGTACCAAGAGACCCAGTACTTC.

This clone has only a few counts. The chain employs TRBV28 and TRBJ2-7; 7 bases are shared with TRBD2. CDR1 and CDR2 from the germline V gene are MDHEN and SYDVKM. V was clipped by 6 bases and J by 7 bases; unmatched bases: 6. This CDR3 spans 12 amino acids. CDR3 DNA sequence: TGTGCCAGCAGCCTTACTAGCGTTGAGCAGTACTTC. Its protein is CASSLTSVEQYF.

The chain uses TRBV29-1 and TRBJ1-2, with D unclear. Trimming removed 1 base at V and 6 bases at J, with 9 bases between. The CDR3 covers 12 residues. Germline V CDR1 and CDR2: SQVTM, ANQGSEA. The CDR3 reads CSVEVVGNGYTF. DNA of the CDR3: TGCAGCGTTGAAGTGGTGGGGAATGGCTACACCTTC.

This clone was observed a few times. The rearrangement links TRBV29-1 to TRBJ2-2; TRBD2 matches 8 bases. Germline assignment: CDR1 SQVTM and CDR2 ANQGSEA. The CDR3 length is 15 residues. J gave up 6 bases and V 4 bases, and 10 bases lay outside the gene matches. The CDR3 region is CSVGLGGRRSGELFF. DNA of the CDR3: TGCAGCGTTGGATTAGGCGGGAGGAGGTCCGGGGAGCTGTTTTTT.

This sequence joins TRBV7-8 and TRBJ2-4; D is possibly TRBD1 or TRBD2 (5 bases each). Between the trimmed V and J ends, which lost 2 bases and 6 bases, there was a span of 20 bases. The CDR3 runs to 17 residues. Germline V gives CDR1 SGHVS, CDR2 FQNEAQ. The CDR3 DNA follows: TGTGCCAGCAGCTTACTTCCGGGCTCCTTTGGGGGAAACATTCAGTACTTC. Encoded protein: CASSLLPGSFGGNIQYF. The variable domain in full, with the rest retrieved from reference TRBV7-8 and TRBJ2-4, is GAGVSQSPRYKVAKRGQDVALRCDPISGHVSLFWYQQALGQGPEFLTYFQNEAQLDKSGLPSDRFFAERPEGSVSTLKIQRTQQEDSAVYLCASSLLPGSFGGNIQYFGAGTRLSVL.

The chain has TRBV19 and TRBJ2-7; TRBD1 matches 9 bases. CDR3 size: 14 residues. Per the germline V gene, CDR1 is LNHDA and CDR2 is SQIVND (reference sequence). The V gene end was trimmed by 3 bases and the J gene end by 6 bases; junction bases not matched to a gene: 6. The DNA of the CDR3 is TGTGCCAGTAGTATTACCGGGACAGGGAGCGAGCAGTACTTC. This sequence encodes CASSITGTGSEQYF.

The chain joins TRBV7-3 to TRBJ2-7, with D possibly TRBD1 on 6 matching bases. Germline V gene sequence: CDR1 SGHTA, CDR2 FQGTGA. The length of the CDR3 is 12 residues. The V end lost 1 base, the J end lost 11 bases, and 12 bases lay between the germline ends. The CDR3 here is CASSLNQGKKYF. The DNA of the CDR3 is TGTGCCAGCAGCTTAAACCAGGGGAAGAAGTACTTC.

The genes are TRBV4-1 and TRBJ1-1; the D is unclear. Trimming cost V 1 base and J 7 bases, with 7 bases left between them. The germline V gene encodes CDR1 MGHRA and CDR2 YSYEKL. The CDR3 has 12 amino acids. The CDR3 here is CASSQGRREAFF. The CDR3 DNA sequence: TGCGCCAGCAGCCAAGGTAGGCGTGAAGCTTTCTTT.

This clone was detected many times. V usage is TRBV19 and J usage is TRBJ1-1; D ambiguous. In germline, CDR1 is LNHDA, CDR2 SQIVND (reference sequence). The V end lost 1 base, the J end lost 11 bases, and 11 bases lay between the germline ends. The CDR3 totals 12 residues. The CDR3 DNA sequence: TGTGCCAGTAGTATAGGGCAACAGAGGGCTTTCTTT. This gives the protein CASSIGQQRAFF.